This is a list of T cell receptor beta chains from one sample in a study of T cell responses to AZD1222 COVID-19 vaccine. Profiling relied on immunoSEQ multiplex PCR, and the TCRdb table lists in-frame clones only, not all of them. Of about 140,000 clones listed, around 90% are singletons. This specimen consisted of peripheral blood, obtained on day 0 of AZD1222 vaccination. These receptors were obtained from an adult in good health. Each CDR3 is given with its conserved first and last residue. The D gene is left open where the match is weak. For some rows the clone size is stated as once, few or many, or as a class when expanded; others skip it.

len: 15
j_gene: TRBJ2-2
v_gene: TRBV5-1
abundance: NA
d_gene: TRBD1
CDR3aa: CASRAGTGNTGELFF
CDR3nt: TGCGCCAGCAGGGCCGGGACAGGGAATACCGGGGAGCTGTTTTTT

len: 17
j_gene: TRBJ1-5
v_gene: TRBV5-8
abundance: NA
d_gene: NA
CDR3aa: CASSFYLARGTNQPQHF
CDR3nt: TGTGCCAGCAGCTTTTATTTGGCAAGAGGGACAAATCAGCCCCAGCATTTT

len: 13
j_gene: TRBJ1-1
v_gene: TRBV28
abundance: NA
d_gene: NA
CDR3aa: CASRAQGNTEAFF
CDR3nt: TGTGCCAGCAGAGCCCAGGGAAACACTGAAGCTTTCTTT

len: 16
j_gene: TRBJ2-7
v_gene: TRBV28
abundance: few
d_gene: TRBD1
CDR3aa: CASRARQGFSDYEQYF
CDR3nt: TGTGCCAGCCGAGCACGACAGGGGTTCTCGGACTACGAGCAGTACTTC

len: 17
j_gene: TRBJ1-5
v_gene: TRBV6-6
abundance: NA
d_gene: TRBD1
CDR3aa: CASSPKGTGLANQPQHF
CDR3nt: TGTGCCAGCAGTCCCAAGGGGACAGGCCTGGCTAATCAGCCCCAGCATTTT

len: 14
j_gene: TRBJ1-1
v_gene: TRBV7-9
abundance: NA
d_gene: TRBD1
CDR3aa: CASSWGQSAAEAFF
CDR3nt: TGTGCCAGCAGCTGGGGACAGAGTGCCGCTGAAGCTTTCTTT

len: 16
j_gene: TRBJ1-4
v_gene: TRBV4-1
abundance: NA
d_gene: NA
CDR3aa: CASSQGPGFLSEKLFF
CDR3nt: TGCGCCAGCAGCCAAGGCCCAGGGTTTCTAAGTGAAAAACTGTTTTTT

len: 13
j_gene: TRBJ1-4
v_gene: TRBV2
abundance: NA
d_gene: TRBD1
CDR3aa: CASGGQINEKLFF
CDR3nt: TGTGCCAGCGGGGGACAGATTAATGAAAAACTGTTTTTT

len: 16
j_gene: TRBJ1-5
v_gene: TRBV5-6
abundance: NA
d_gene: TRBD1
CDR3aa: CASSLVGQGSNQPQHF
CDR3nt: TGTGCCAGCAGCTTGGTGGGACAGGGTAGCAATCAGCCCCAGCATTTT

len: 18
j_gene: TRBJ1-5
v_gene: TRBV19
abundance: NA
d_gene: NA
CDR3aa: CASSIVGTIDRSNQPQHF
CDR3nt: TGTGCCAGTAGTATAGTCGGGACCATTGATCGGAGCAATCAGCCCCAGCATTTT

len: 18
j_gene: TRBJ1-1
v_gene: TRBV28
abundance: NA
d_gene: TRBD1
CDR3aa: CASSPLSGTGTRNTEAFF
CDR3nt: TGTGCCAGCAGTCCTCTGTCCGGGACAGGGACTAGAAACACTGAAGCTTTCTTT

len: 17
j_gene: TRBJ1-1
v_gene: TRBV7-9
abundance: NA
d_gene: NA
CDR3aa: CASSLDGRGPLNTEAFF
CDR3nt: TGTGCCAGCAGCTTAGACGGCAGGGGACCCTTGAACACTGAAGCTTTCTTT

len: 16
j_gene: TRBJ2-5
v_gene: TRBV10-2
abundance: NA
d_gene: NA
CDR3aa: CASSDPDKGVQETQYF
CDR3nt: TGCGCCAGCAGTGATCCGGACAAGGGCGTCCAAGAGACCCAGTACTTC

len: 13
j_gene: TRBJ2-7
v_gene: TRBV20-1
abundance: NA
d_gene: TRBD1
CDR3aa: CSASLDRGYEQYF
CDR3nt: TGCAGTGCTAGTCTGGACAGGGGTTACGAGCAGTACTTC

len: 15
j_gene: TRBJ1-5
v_gene: TRBV5-1
abundance: few
d_gene: NA
CDR3aa: CASSLEAGGNQPQHF
CDR3nt: TGCGCCAGCAGCTTGGAGGCAGGTGGCAATCAGCCCCAGCATTTT

len: 18
j_gene: TRBJ1-6
v_gene: TRBV27
abundance: NA
d_gene: NA
CDR3aa: CASSLIPSWSPSNSPLHF
CDR3nt: TGTGCCAGCAGTTTAATCCCATCGTGGTCCCCCTCCAATTCACCCCTCCACTTT

len: 13
j_gene: TRBJ2-5
v_gene: TRBV3-1/TRBV3-2
abundance: NA
d_gene: NA
CDR3aa: CASRSLGEETQYF
CDR3nt: TGTGCCAGCAGGTCACTAGGGGAAGAGACCCAGTACTTC

len: 15
j_gene: TRBJ2-7
v_gene: TRBV19
abundance: NA
d_gene: TRBD2
CDR3aa: CASSQSTGLANEQYF
CDR3nt: TGTGCCAGTAGTCAAAGTACGGGACTAGCGAACGAGCAGTACTTC

len: 14
j_gene: TRBJ1-2
v_gene: TRBV7-2
abundance: NA
d_gene: TRBD1
CDR3aa: CASSPAGQGYGYTF
CDR3nt: TGTGCCAGCAGCCCCGCGGGACAGGGGTATGGCTACACCTTC

len: 15
j_gene: TRBJ2-2
v_gene: TRBV24-1
abundance: NA
d_gene: TRBD1
CDR3aa: CATSPGQMNTGELFF
CDR3nt: TGTGCCACCAGCCCGGGACAGATGAACACCGGGGAGCTGTTTTTT

len: 16
j_gene: TRBJ2-1
v_gene: TRBV29-1
abundance: NA
d_gene: TRBD1
CDR3aa: CSAEIGTASSYNEQFF
CDR3nt: TGCAGCGCGGAGATTGGGACAGCGAGCTCCTACAATGAGCAGTTCTTC

len: 17
j_gene: TRBJ2-1
v_gene: TRBV7-3
abundance: NA
d_gene: NA
CDR3aa: CASSPLSTGPTYNEQFF
CDR3nt: TGTGCCAGCAGCCCCCTCTCGACAGGCCCAACCTACAATGAGCAGTTCTTC

len: 16
j_gene: TRBJ2-7
v_gene: TRBV6-2/TRBV6-3
abundance: NA
d_gene: TRBD1
CDR3aa: CASSYSTGLVPYEQYF
CDR3nt: TGTGCCAGCAGTTACTCGACAGGGTTGGTCCCCTACGAGCAGTACTTC

len: 13
j_gene: TRBJ2-7
v_gene: TRBV27
abundance: NA
d_gene: NA
CDR3aa: CASSLTASYEQYF
CDR3nt: TGTGCCAGCAGTTTGACGGCATCCTACGAGCAGTACTTC

len: 14
j_gene: TRBJ1-5
v_gene: TRBV28
abundance: NA
d_gene: NA
CDR3aa: CASSIDSSNQPQHF
CDR3nt: TGTGCCAGCAGTATAGACAGCAGCAATCAGCCCCAGCATTTT

len: 14
j_gene: TRBJ1-2
v_gene: TRBV28
abundance: NA
d_gene: NA
CDR3aa: CASSFGREREGYTF
CDR3nt: TGTGCCAGCAGTTTTGGGCGGGAGAGGGAGGGCTACACCTTC